Below, 11 T cell receptor beta chains from the same sample are listed, as sequenced in a study of cytomegalovirus exposure and HLA in healthy donors. PCR involved 60 Vbeta and 13 Jbeta primers. Assay used: immunoSEQ multiplex PCR; TCRdb lists only in-frame clones, some missing. The repertoire includes tens of thousands of clones, 60% to 80% of them detected once, and approximately 5.7% sits in the top ten. What was sequenced was PBMCs. Receptors originate from a female donor in good health and CMV-seronegative.

The J gene is TRBJ2-7, the V gene TRBV5-1; a weak D match, TRBD2 (6 bases). Trimming shortened V by 4 bases and J by 4 bases, and 12 bases separated the two germline ends. The V gene's germline CDR1 is SGHRS and CDR2 YFSETQ. The CDR3 runs to 13 residues. The chain's CDR3 is CASSGGVPYEQYF. CDR3 in DNA: TGCGCCAGCAGCGGAGGGGTCCCATACGAGCAGTACTTC.

The genes are TRBV10-3 and TRBJ2-1, with D perhaps matching TRBD2 (6 bases). V dropped 7 bases and J dropped 2 bases, with 9 bases sitting between them. CDR3 size: 13 residues. Germline values: CDR1 ENHRY, CDR2 SYGVKD. Here the CDR3 reads CAIMGLTYNEQFF. The CDR3 DNA reads as TGTGCCATCATGGGACTTACCTACAATGAGCAGTTCTTC.

This sequence joins TRBV18 and TRBJ1-1, with D possibly matching TRBD1 (6 bases). The CDR3 totals 15 residues. The germline CDR1 and CDR2 sequences are KGHSH and LQKENI. V dropped 2 bases and J dropped 1 base, with 11 bases sitting between them. In DNA, the CDR3 is TGTGCCAGCTCACCAGGGGCAGGGGAGAACACTGAAGCTTTCTTT. This encodes CASSPGAGENTEAFF. The whole variable domain, filled in from reference TRBV18 and TRBJ1-1, reads NAGVMQNPRHLVRRRGQEARLRCSPMKGHSHVYWYRQLPEEGLKFMVYLQKENIIDESGMPKERFSAEFPKEGPSILRIQQVVRGDSAAYFCASSPGAGENTEAFFGQGTRLTVV.

This chain links TRBV9 with TRBJ2-1, with 8 bases aligning to TRBD2. V was pared by 3 bases and J by 6 bases, with 5 bases of the junction left unmatched. CDR1 is SGDLS and CDR2 is YYNGEE in the germline V gene. The CDR3 is made up of 14 amino acids. DNA of the CDR3: TGTGCCAGCAGCGCCGGGACTAGGGGCAATGAGCAGTTCTTC. Its translation is CASSAGTRGNEQFF.

The rearrangement links TRBV6-5 to TRBJ1-6; TRBD1 aligns across 9 bases. V shed 5 bases, J shed 8 bases, and the junction held 4 bases outside the gene matches. This CDR3 region has 14 residues. Germline CDR1 is MNHEY and CDR2 is SVGAGI. DNA for the CDR3: TGTGCCAGCAGTCTACAGGGGGCGCATTCACCCCTCCACTTT. Protein sequence: CASSLQGAHSPLHF.

As DNA, the CDR3 is TGTGCCAGCAGCTTAGTCGGCAGGGGGCCCACTGAAGCTTTCTTT. Translated, it gives CASSLVGRGPTEAFF. The chain couples TRBV7-8 to TRBJ1-1, with 8 positions matching TRBD1. The CDR3 covers 15 residues. V lost 1 base to trimming and J lost 4 bases; unmatched junction nucleotides: 5. Per germline, CDR1 SGHVS and CDR2 FQNEAQ.

There are many counts of this clone. The genes are TRBV6-1 and TRBJ2-3; D remains unclear. CDR1 is MNHNS, CDR2 SASEGT, per germline. The CDR3 consists of 12 residues. The germline V and J ends were trimmed by 6 bases and 11 bases, with 15 bases remaining between them. The CDR3 DNA reads as TGTGCCAGCAGCCAGGTGGATATCAAGCAGTATTTT. Translating gives CASSQVDIKQYF.

This sequence joins TRBV6-6 and TRBJ2-3; D remains ambiguous. V lost 2 bases to trimming and J lost 2 bases, with 14 bases between them. The CDR3 runs to 16 residues. Germline V lookup: CDR1 MNHNY, CDR2 SVGAGI (reference sequence). Here the CDR3 reads CASSYPVAPFTDTQYF. CDR3 nucleotides: TGTGCCAGCAGTTACCCGGTAGCCCCATTCACAGATACGCAGTATTTT.

In this sample, this clone turned up a few times. V is TRBV6-1 and J is TRBJ1-6; D might be TRBD1 (5 bases). Germline V gene data show CDR1 as MNHNS and CDR2 as SASEGT. V lost 9 bases to trimming and J lost 10 bases, with 19 bases between them. The CDR3 totals 14 residues. The CDR3 region is CASVDGGKNSPLHF. In DNA form, the CDR3 reads TGTGCCAGTGTCGACGGGGGGAAGAACTCACCCCTCCACTTT.

V and J are TRBV11-2 and TRBJ1-2, with 7 bases matching TRBD1. The CDR3 is made up of 13 amino acids. Losses at the gene ends were 2 bases for V and 8 bases for J; bases not matched to a gene: 5. Germline-derived CDR1 and CDR2 are SGHAT and FQNNGV. CDR3 coding DNA: TGTGCCAGCAGCTTACCAGGGGGTAAGGGCTACACCTTC. Encoded protein: CASSLPGGKGYTF. The full variable domain, with the rest looked up from reference TRBV11-2 and TRBJ1-2, is EAGVAQSPRYKIIEKRQSVAFWCNPISGHATLYWYQQILGQGPKLLIQFQNNGVVDDSQLPKDRFSAERLKGVDSTLKIQPAKLEDSAVYLCASSLPGGKGYTFGSGTRLTVV.

The rearrangement uses TRBV28 and TRBJ1-3, with 7 positions matching TRBD1. This CDR3 spans 15 amino acids. CDR1 MDHEN and CDR2 SYDVKM come from the germline V gene. The ends lost 2 bases at V and 2 bases at J; junction bases unmatched: 3. DNA of the CDR3: TGTGCCAGCAGTTTAAAGGGGGCAACTGGAAACACCATATATTTT. Translated: CASSLKGATGNTIYF.